Each of the 26 T cell receptor beta chains below was sequenced from the same sample in a study of T-cell reconstitution after alpha-beta-depleted transplantation in children. The library targeted TCRbeta and was prepared with unique molecular identifiers. TCRdb passed the PCR reads through MiXCR, listing each CDR3 protein once. The sample includes almost 20,000 distinct CDR3 sequences, roughly 13% of them seen just once. The sequenced sample was PBMCs, mostly from graft donor cells, obtained 60 days after TCRalphabeta/CD19-depleted stem cell transplant. Receptors were obtained from a female patient aged 2-9 years who had a stem cell transplant for congenital amegakaryocytic thrombocytopenia, so the T cells may come from the graft donor.

This clonotype is medium-sized. This rearrangement joins TRBV5-1 to TRBJ1-3, with 7 bases fitting TRBD1. Germline V lookup: CDR1 SGHRS, CDR2 YFSETQ. Unmatched junction bases numbered 6, after V lost 3 bases and J lost 0 bases. The CDR3 is made up of 16 amino acids. The CDR3 region is CASSSNPGGSGNTIYF. For the CDR3, the DNA is TGCGCCAGCAGCTCTAATCCAGGGGGCTCTGGAAACACCATATATTTT. The entire variable domain, with the rest obtained from reference TRBV5-1 and TRBJ1-3, is as follows: KAGVTQTPRYLIKTRGQQVTLSCSPISGHRSVSWYQQTPGQGLQFLFEYFSETQRNKGNFPGRFSGRQFSNSRSEMNVSTLELGDSALYLCASSSNPGGSGNTIYFGEGSWLTVV.

This clonotype was recorded at least ten times. This sequence joins TRBV6-5 and TRBJ1-4; possibly TRBD1 for D (5 bases). This CDR3 region has 16 residues. Between the trimmed V and J ends, which lost 5 bases and 8 bases, there was a span of 21 bases. Germline lookup yields CDR1 MNHEY and CDR2 SVGAGI. The CDR3 DNA reads TGTGCCAGCAGTCGGGTCCAGGGTCGGGCAACGGAAAAACTGTTTTTT. Amino acid sequence: CASSRVQGRATEKLFF.

In this sample, this clonotype turned up many times. V and J are TRBV28 and TRBJ2-7; D possibly uses TRBD1 or TRBD2 (6 bases each). Germline V CDR1 and CDR2: MDHEN, SYDVKM. The ends were cut back, 8 bases at V and 3 bases at J, with 17 bases in the middle. The CDR3 runs to 14 residues. DNA for the CDR3: TGTGCCAGCGGGCTAGGAGGGGGGCACTACGAGCAGTACTTC. This encodes CASGLGGGHYEQYF.

Many counts were recorded for this clonotype. CDR3 protein: CASSWTPGTSGANEQFF. The CDR3 coding sequence is TGCGCCAGCAGCTGGACCCCCGGGACTAGCGGTGCGAATGAGCAGTTCTTC. This rearrangement joins TRBV5-1 to TRBJ2-1, with 11 bases lining up with TRBD2. V dropped 3 bases and J dropped 7; count of bases not matched to a gene: 12. Per germline, CDR1 SGHRS and CDR2 YFSETQ. CDR3 length: 17 residues.

This clonotype was seen many times. The chain carries TRBV20-1 and TRBJ2-1, with 8 bases identical to TRBD1. Germline trimming cut 5 bases from V and 8 bases from J; bases unmatched to any gene: 17. CDR3 length: 16 amino acids. CDR1 and CDR2 from the germline V gene are DFQATT and SNEGSKA (reference sequence). CDR3 nucleotide sequence: TGCAGTGCTGGGTTCGCCGCAGGGGGCTCAGGTGATGAGCAGTTCTTC. It is translated as CSAGFAAGGSGDEQFF.

Ten or more counts support this clonotype. The rearrangement links TRBV24-1 to TRBJ2-1; D is possibly TRBD2 (5 bases). Germline CDR1 is KGHDR and CDR2 is SFDVKD. This CDR3 is built from 17 residues. Trimming left V 5 bases short and J 5 bases short, with 21 bases between. The CDR3 here is CATSAPEGRVANNEQFF. CDR3 nucleotide sequence: TGTGCCACCAGTGCCCCCGAGGGAAGGGTAGCCAACAATGAGCAGTTCTTC.

Many counts were recorded for this clonotype. V and J are TRBV7-9 and TRBJ2-7, with 9 nucleotides matching TRBD1. This CDR3 has 16 residues. Trimming cost V 5 bases and J 2 bases; bases outside gene matches: 10. CDR1 is SEHNR, CDR2 FQNEAQ, per germline (reference sequence). CDR3 bases: TGTGCCAGCAGCCCCCAGGGACAGGGACCCCCCTACGAGCAGTACTTC. Translated, it gives CASSPQGQGPPYEQYF.

This clonotype has at least ten counts. The chain uses TRBV20-1 and TRBJ2-5; 8 bases fit TRBD1. V lost 5 bases to trimming and J lost 2 bases; unmatched junction nucleotides: 7. The CDR3 loop spans 14 amino acids. Germline V gene lookup returns CDR1 DFQATT and CDR2 SNEGSKA (reference sequence). The CDR3 DNA follows: TGCAGTGCTCACCGTCGACAGGGGCAAGAGACCCAGTACTTC. This sequence encodes CSAHRRQGQETQYF.

This clonotype has a count of ten or more. The CDR3 region is CSAGQGPNEKLFF. CDR3 nucleotide sequence: TGCAGCGCTGGACAGGGTCCTAATGAAAAACTGTTTTTT. This sequence joins TRBV29-1 and TRBJ1-4, with 8 bases matching TRBD1. V gave up 7 bases and J gave up 3 bases; unmatched junction bases: 4. In germline, CDR1 is SQVTM, CDR2 ANQGSEA. There are 13 residues in the CDR3.

This clonotype qualifies as large. This chain connects TRBV12-3 or TRBV12-4 to TRBJ2-1; no clear D. CDR3 length equals 12 residues. Trimming took off 7 bases at V and 5 bases at J, with 9 bases between the two ends. The CDR3 coding sequence is TGTGCCAGCAAGGGCGGACACAATGAGCAGTTCTTC. Translated, it gives CASKGGHNEQFF.

In its sample, this clonotype was seen many times. The V call is TRBV11-1, the J call TRBJ2-3, with TRBD2 matching over 14 bases. Germline CDR1 SGHAT, CDR2 FQDESV (reference sequence). V trimming: 4 bases; J trimming: 5 bases; junction bases outside the gene matches: 11. The CDR3 is made up of 18 amino acids. CDR3 protein: CASSSPLGLAGAGDTQYF. In DNA, the CDR3 is TGTGCCAGCAGCTCCCCCCTGGGACTAGCGGGAGCGGGAGATACGCAGTATTTT.

This clonotype was seen ten or more times. CDR3 bases: TGTGCCAGCAGCTTCCCTGTAGGGACAGGGAACTACGAGCAGTACTTC. Amino acids: CASSFPVGTGNYEQYF. The chain has TRBV7-9 and TRBJ2-7, with TRBD1 matching 9 bases. V trimming: 3 bases; J trimming: 3 bases; junction bases outside the gene matches: 9. This CDR3 is 16 amino acids long. The germline gives CDR1 SEHNR, CDR2 FQNEAQ (reference sequence).

This clonotype was recorded at least ten times. This rearrangement joins TRBV5-5 to TRBJ1-1; TRBD1 is a possible D gene (6 bases). The CDR3 is made up of 14 amino acids. Germline CDR1 and CDR2: SGHKS and YYEKEE (reference sequence). Trimming took 2 bases from V and 3 from J, leaving 11 bases between them. CDR3 in DNA: TGTGCCAGCAGCTTCAGGGGCCACGACACTGAAGCTTTCTTT. Translation: CASSFRGHDTEAFF.

This clonotype has ten or more counts. This chain joins TRBV28 and TRBJ1-2; 7 bases agree with TRBD1. The CDR3 has 14 residues. V gave up 6 bases and J gave up 6 bases; unmatched junction bases: 10. CDR1 and CDR2 from the germline V gene are MDHEN and SYDVKM. CDR3 in DNA: TGTGCCAGCAGCTCGACAGGGAAGGAAGATGGCTACACCTTC. Translating it yields CASSSTGKEDGYTF.

This clonotype was detected many times. The gene calls are TRBV5-1 and TRBJ2-7; D gene uncertain. Germline assignment: CDR1 SGHRS and CDR2 YFSETQ. V shed 1 base and J shed 6 bases, with 17 bases lying between them. The CDR3 has 15 residues. CDR3 protein: CASSLIWPEVGEQYF. The DNA of the CDR3 is TGCGCCAGCAGCTTGATATGGCCCGAGGTCGGCGAGCAGTACTTC.

This clonotype has a count of ten or more. V and J are TRBV7-9 and TRBJ2-1; 13 bases match TRBD2. CDR3 size: 16 residues. Germline CDR1 is SEHNR and CDR2 is FQNEAQ (reference sequence). V shed 5 bases, J shed 8 bases, and the junction held 9 bases outside the gene matches. This CDR3 reads CASSRRTSGSGDEQFF. For the CDR3, the DNA is TGTGCCAGCAGCCGCCGGACTAGCGGGAGTGGCGATGAGCAGTTCTTC.

This clonotype appeared many times. The J gene is TRBJ2-1, the V gene TRBV5-1, with D maybe TRBD2 (6 bases). With 2 bases removed from V and 4 bases from J, the gap between germline ends came to 10 bases. CDR1 and CDR2 from the germline V gene are SGHRS and YFSETQ. There are 14 residues in the CDR3. The CDR3 DNA sequence: TGCGCCAGCAGCTTAACTGCGGGATACAATGAGCAGTTCTTC. It yields the protein CASSLTAGYNEQFF.

The chain employs TRBV28 and TRBJ2-4, with a weak D call TRBD1 (5 bases). The CDR3 has 16 residues. The germline V gene has CDR1 MDHEN and CDR2 SYDVKM. V gave up 3 bases and J gave up 0 bases, with 12 bases separating them. Written as DNA, the CDR3 is TGTGCCAGCAGTTTGGGGCAACTCCTAGCCAAAAACATTCAGTACTTC. This sequence encodes CASSLGQLLAKNIQYF.

This chain joins TRBV5-1 and TRBJ2-5, with D possibly being TRBD2 (6 bases). This CDR3 has 14 amino acids. V dropped 4 bases and J dropped 0 bases, with 10 bases sitting between them. Germline lookup yields CDR1 SGHRS and CDR2 YFSETQ. The CDR3 nucleotides read TGCGCCAGCAGCCCGGGACTTTACCAAGAGACCCAGTACTTC. Translated: CASSPGLYQETQYF.

This clonotype turned up a few times. The V gene is TRBV20-1, the J gene TRBJ1-2, with D tentatively TRBD1 (5 bases). Trimming left V 6 bases short and J 4 bases short, with 15 bases between. The CDR3 loop spans 13 amino acids. Looked up from germline, CDR1 is DFQATT and CDR2 is SNEGSKA (reference sequence). CDR3 bases: TGCAGTGCCCAATCATCCAGGGTCTATGGCTACACCTTC. Translating it yields CSAQSSRVYGYTF.

This clonotype appeared many times. This rearrangement joins TRBV20-1 to TRBJ2-2; D is perhaps TRBD1 (5 bases). The CDR3 contains 15 residues. Trimming stripped 0 bases from V and 6 bases from J, with 14 bases between. Germline V CDR1 and CDR2: DFQATT, SNEGSKA (reference sequence). The CDR3 protein is CSARDQYDRPGELFF. As DNA, the CDR3 is TGCAGTGCTAGAGATCAGTATGACAGACCCGGGGAGCTGTTTTTT.

This clonotype was observed many times. The rearrangement uses TRBV2 and TRBJ2-3, with 10 bases identical to TRBD1. With V trimmed by 7 bases and J by 1 base, 2 bases remained unmatched. The germline V gene encodes CDR1 SNHLY and CDR2 FYNNEI. The CDR3 length is 14 residues. DNA of the CDR3: TGTGCCAGCAAGGACAGGGGGGGCACAGATACGCAGTATTTT. This translates into CASKDRGGTDTQYF. Filled out from reference TRBV2 and TRBJ2-3, the complete variable domain reads EPEVTQTPSHQVTQMGQEVILRCVPISNHLYFYWYRQILGQKVEFLVSFYNNEISEKSEIFDDQFSVERPDGSNFTLKIRSTKLEDSAMYFCASKDRGGTDTQYFGPGTRLTVL.

This clonotype was seen repeatedly, ten times or more. The gene calls are TRBV20-1 and TRBJ2-1; D is ambiguous. Germline V lookup: CDR1 DFQATT, CDR2 SNEGSKA (reference sequence). The CDR3 is 12 amino acids. Trimming took 6 bases from V and 9 from J, leaving 15 bases between them. The CDR3 region is CSAEASLGEQFF. CDR3 bases: TGCAGTGCCGAGGCTAGTCTAGGTGAGCAGTTCTTC.

This clonotype was observed at least ten times. The V gene is TRBV7-9, the J gene TRBJ2-3, with unresolved D. Germline CDR1 and CDR2: SEHNR and FQNEAQ (reference sequence). Deletions cut 0 bases from V and 9 bases from J, with 13 bases between. The CDR3 runs to 14 residues. The CDR3, as DNA: TGTGCCAGCAGCTTAGCTCTAACGGCAGCGACGCAGTATTTT. Protein product: CASSLALTAATQYF.

This clonotype was detected ten times or more. This chain connects TRBV6-5 to TRBJ1-5; 7 bases match TRBD1. Germline trimming cut 8 bases from V and 4 bases from J; bases unmatched to any gene: 11. CDR1 MNHEY and CDR2 SVGAGI come from the germline V gene. The CDR3 is 15 residues long. DNA for the CDR3: TGTGCCAGCTGGTCGGCAGGGGGACCGAATCAGCCCCAGCATTTT. Protein: CASWSAGGPNQPQHF.

This clonotype was observed many times. The V and J genes are TRBV5-1 and TRBJ2-7, with D possibly being TRBD2 (6 bases). The CDR3 runs to 12 residues. Per germline, CDR1 SGHRS and CDR2 YFSETQ. Trimming left V 1 base short and J 6 bases short, with 8 bases between. For the CDR3, the DNA is TGCGCCAGCAGCTTGTCCGGGGGCGAGCAGTACTTC. Its translation is CASSLSGGEQYF.